Sequencing of this TCR beta chain was carried out in a study of shared clonotypes between healthy human individuals (dated by TCRdb to 2020 to 2021). Broadly, across the study: Three men and a couple of women, aged 18 to 49 years, made up the cohort. Per donor, three plates each were used for CD4 naive and CD4 memory, two for CD8 naive, and one for CD8 memory. To estimate repertoire size and how much clonotype sharing occurs between individuals, the study deeply sequenced the blood TCR repertoires of several healthy adults. Libraries were prepared and TCR repertoires were sequenced by different laboratories using diverse techniques, in order to increase sequencing depth and limit assay-specific biases. Per donor, leukapheresis produced somewhere between about 0.94 and 9 billion PBMCs.

Donors were healthy HIV-negative adults with no recently reported acute infections or vaccinations. Only Caucasian adults living in Nashville, Tennessee, USA were represented among the donors. CD4+ T cells were enriched by magnetic negative selection; naive cells were then positively selected on CD45RA, and the negative fraction formed the memory subset. After blood collection by leukapheresis, PBMCs were isolated using Ficoll-Histopaque density gradient centrifugation and then cryopreserved in the vapor phase of liquid nitrogen. Purity and quantity of every magnetically sorted T cell population were checked by analytical flow cytometry. From each sorted fraction, genomic DNA was isolated and quantified by UV absorbance on a Nanodrop 2000c. Using the deep immunoSEQ assay, TCR CDR3 regions were amplified from genomic DNA by multiplex PCR. Extracted genomic DNA from each cell subset was spread evenly across all wells of several immunoSEQ 96-well plates, with each plate serving as a replicate. Each replicate PCR for sorted subsets received about 210 ng genomic DNA, equal to 28,000 or so T cell genomes. The purified libraries were quantified using a Qubit 3.0 fluorometer, sized with a Bioanalyzer 2100, and then quantified again using the KAPA Library Quantification kit. Each immunoSEQ 96-well plate was sequenced on its own single-read 150-cycle Illumina NextSeq 550 flow cell. Concerning the study's data processing: Because the immunoSEQ output held only junctional sequences and lacked quality scores, the filtering could not match the filtering applied to full-length reads. To assign V/J genes and CDR3, sequences were annotated using PyIR, a Python wrapper for IgBLAST v1.9, with IMGT germline references. Any read was removed if the V/J assignment was weak (E-value above 1e-6), the CDR3 was missing, or the read contained stop codons, out-of-frame junctions, or ambiguous translated residues. V3J clonotypes were defined by identical inferred V gene, J gene, and CDR3 amino acid sequence. Percentage overlap between repertoires was computed as shared unique clonotypes divided by the size of the smaller repertoire. Three approaches were used to assess repertoire richness: RTK rarefaction, the Chao1 estimator, and Recon v2.1 estimates of unobserved clonotypes. Generation probabilities were computed with OLGA for all TCRbeta clonotypes obtained by the gDNA method from several donors. In its TCRdb copy, this immuneACCESS table keeps in-frame sequences only and misses some clones. Where compared with another copy, unresolved V genes explain less than half of these, and the others have no known cause. Clone size and the V and J calls come from that table; the DNA yielded D and trimming. The sample table holds 950,000 to 1,100,000 clones, of which about 75% were seen once. The ten most abundant clones make up 1.4% to 1.5% of the sample.

About this clone: Its antigen target is currently unknown. No much larger clone exists at a distance of one base, and base qualities are not known. This CDR3 is also generated by other DNA sequences in the sample.

CDR1 GTSNPN and CDR2 SVGIG are derived from the germline V gene (reference sequence). From the cysteine through the phenylalanine, the CDR3 covers 12 amino acids. Kept here is only the CDR3 DNA, which spans 36 bases and is read in frame from base 1. The V and J ends are trimmed by 4 bases and 1 base, leaving 5 bases between them. Study-wide findings and limitations: Even with the large sequencing depth, rarefaction of the sorted-subset datasets indicated that sequencing was incomplete. Sharing across a few donors was observed for approximately 5% of naive CD4, 3.5% of naive CD8, over 2% of memory CD4, and about 0.4% of memory CD8 clonotypes. Estimated clonotype richness was generally larger for naive than for memory subsets. Based on pairwise subsampling, the degree of clonotype sharing among donors was expected to be affected by sequencing depth. Only blood was sampled, and tissue TCR repertoires likely differ from those in blood. Clonotypes shared by all four sorted-subset donors showed higher generation probabilities than non-shared clonotypes. Because the study included only a small number of donors, the genetic and exposure-history diversity represented was limited.

The chain is encoded by TRBV30 joined to TRBJ1-3, and TRBD1 may be the D gene, going by 5 matching bases. This clonotype was obtained from a man aged 18-30 years in good health. Material: memory CD4+ T cells sorted from blood. Explained via the paper, the cell subset or site label denotes: CD45RA-negative fraction. The nucleotides read TGTGCCTGGAAGGGGTCTGGAAACACCATATATTTT. It translates to CAWKGSGNTIYF.